The 22 T cell receptor beta chains reported below all come from one sample, sequenced in a study of blood T cell repertoires in COVID-19. TCRdb's table, derived via immunoSEQ multiplex PCR, lists solely in-frame clones and lacks some. The table shows about 130,000 clones, with roughly nine tenths occurring only once. The sequenced material came from peripheral blood. The receptor source for this set is a man aged 55 to 69 with COVID-19, enrolled during active disease.

The chain combines TRBV6-5 with TRBJ2-7; the D is unclear. CDR1 and CDR2 (germline): MNHEY, SVGAGI. CDR3 size: 10 residues. V gave up 8 bases and J gave up 5 bases, with 7 bases separating them. This chain's CDR3 is CASVVNEQYF. The CDR3 DNA sequence: TGTGCCAGCGTTGTTAACGAGCAGTACTTC.

J is TRBJ2-3 and V is TRBV12-3 or TRBV12-4, with D unclear. V was trimmed by 1 base and J by 7 bases, leaving 6 bases between them. This CDR3 region has 12 residues. CDR3 bases: TGTGCCAGCAGTTTAGAGAGTAATACGCAGTATTTT. Protein sequence: CASSLESNTQYF.

The chain employs TRBV9 and TRBJ1-2; 9 bases are a match to TRBD1. The CDR3 runs 16 residues. Germline CDR1 and CDR2: SGDLS and YYNGEE. V shed 3 bases and J 5 bases; nucleotides not matched to a gene: 11. CDR3: CASSGTGGVERYGYTF. Written as DNA, the CDR3 is TGTGCCAGCAGCGGCACAGGGGGCGTAGAACGGTATGGCTACACCTTC.

The table lists this clone with a count of one. The CDR3 DNA follows: TGTGCCACCAGCAAAGAGCGGGAACTCTACAATGAGCAGTTCTTC. Protein: CATSKERELYNEQFF. This chain links TRBV15 with TRBJ2-1, with 7 bases matching TRBD2. CDR1 is LNHNV, CDR2 YYDKDF, per germline (reference sequence). V lost 4 bases to trimming and J lost 3 bases; unmatched junction nucleotides: 6. CDR3 length: 15 amino acids.

This sequence joins TRBV9 and TRBJ2-1, with TRBD2 matching 7 bases. CDR3 length: 17 amino acids. From germline, CDR1 is SGDLS and CDR2 YYNGEE. Losses at the gene ends were 4 bases for V and 5 bases for J; bases not matched to a gene: 15. The CDR3, as DNA: TGTGCCAGCAGCCCTGAGGGCTGGGCTAGCGGAGACAATGAGCAGTTCTTC. This gives the protein CASSPEGWASGDNEQFF.

This clone was recorded a few times. The chain joins TRBV5-1 to TRBJ2-7; 11 bases are a match to TRBD2. Germline V CDR1 and CDR2: SGHRS, YFSETQ. The V segment lost 3 bases and the J segment 0 bases; nucleotides outside the gene matches: 5. The CDR3 sequence is 16 residues long. The chain's CDR3 is CASSSPTSGDSYEQYF. Written as DNA, the CDR3 is TGCGCCAGCAGCTCCCCGACTAGCGGGGACTCCTACGAGCAGTACTTC.

This clone appeared a few times. This chain connects TRBV4-1 to TRBJ2-2, with TRBD2 matching over 10 bases. V was clipped by 0 bases and J by 0 bases; unmatched bases: 1. CDR1 and CDR2 from the germline V gene are MGHRA and YSYEKL. This CDR3 is built from 17 residues. CDR3 nucleotide sequence: TGCGCCAGCAGCCAAGAAGGGACTAGCGCGAACACCGGGGAGCTGTTTTTT. Translating it yields CASSQEGTSANTGELFF.

The chain employs TRBV7-9 and TRBJ1-5; 12 positions agree with TRBD1. The germline gives CDR1 SEHNR, CDR2 FQNEAQ (reference sequence). This CDR3 has 17 residues. V was pared by 5 bases and J by 3 bases, with 8 bases of the junction left unmatched. In nucleotides, the CDR3 is TGTGCCAGCAGCCTAACCGGGACAGGGGGCTACAATCAGCCCCAGCATTTT. It translates to CASSLTGTGGYNQPQHF.

The CDR3 is CASSIDPGNNNQPQHF. The CDR3 region has the DNA TGTGCCAGTAGTATAGACCCAGGGAACAACAATCAGCCCCAGCATTTT. The chain links TRBV19 to TRBJ1-5; tentatively, D is TRBD1 (5 bases). CDR1 is LNHDA and CDR2 is SQIVND in the germline V gene (reference sequence). The CDR3 spans 16 residues. Trimming took off 0 bases at V and 3 bases at J, with 12 bases between the two ends.

The V gene is TRBV7-9, the J gene TRBJ1-2; 9 positions match TRBD1. From germline, CDR1 is SEHNR and CDR2 FQNEAQ (reference sequence). With V trimmed by 5 bases and J by 8 bases, 9 bases remained unmatched. The CDR3 totals 14 residues. The CDR3 here is CASSPPGQGFGYTF. The DNA for the CDR3 is TGTGCCAGCAGCCCGCCGGGACAGGGTTTCGGCTACACCTTC. Looking up the rest from reference TRBV7-9 and TRBJ1-2 gives the full variable domain: DTGVSQNPRHKITKRGQNVTFRCDPISEHNRLYWYRQTLGQGPEFLTYFQNEAQLEKSRLLSDRFSAERPKGSFSTLEIQRTEQGDSAMYLCASSPPGQGFGYTFGSGTRLTVV.

This chain links TRBV5-4 with TRBJ2-3, with a weak D call TRBD2 (6 bases). Trimming shortened V by 4 bases and J by 2 bases, and 14 bases separated the two germline ends. CDR1 SGHNT and CDR2 YYREEE come from the germline V gene (reference sequence). This CDR3 is built from 15 residues. In DNA form, the CDR3 reads TGTGCCAGCAGCCCGCGACTAGTTTACACAGATACGCAGTATTTT. This codes for CASSPRLVYTDTQYF.

This clone came up a few times. V gene TRBV5-1 combines with J gene TRBJ2-7, with D possibly TRBD1 on 6 matching bases. In germline, CDR1 is SGHRS, CDR2 YFSETQ. V was pared by 0 bases and J by 3 bases, with 16 bases between. The CDR3 is 16 amino acids. DNA for the CDR3: TGCGCCAGCAGCTTGGCCTCACAGGGCCTCTTCTACGAGCAGTACTTC. Encoded protein: CASSLASQGLFYEQYF.

V and J are TRBV28 and TRBJ1-3, with a possible D match to TRBD1 (6 bases). V lost 2 bases to trimming and J lost 3 bases, with 11 bases between them. Germline lookup yields CDR1 MDHEN and CDR2 SYDVKM. The CDR3 has 15 amino acids. DNA of the CDR3: TGTGCCAGCAGTTTAGTTGTAGGGGGTGGAAACACCATATATTTT. As protein: CASSLVVGGGNTIYF.

The genes are TRBV10-3 and TRBJ2-1, with 10 positions matching TRBD2. With V trimmed by 5 bases and J by 12 bases, 13 bases remained unmatched. The CDR3 sequence is 15 residues long. Germline assignment: CDR1 ENHRY and CDR2 SYGVKD. This CDR3 is CAISSPSGSSVGQFF. The DNA for the CDR3 is TGTGCCATCAGTTCACCTAGCGGGAGTTCTGTCGGGCAGTTCTTC.

The V and J genes are TRBV5-1 and TRBJ2-5; 7 positions agree with TRBD1. Germline CDR1 and CDR2: SGHRS and YFSETQ. This CDR3 is built from 14 residues. The ends lost 3 bases at V and 2 bases at J; junction bases unmatched: 4. Here the CDR3 DNA reads TGCGCCAGCAGCTGGGGACAGCGACAAGAGACCCAGTACTTC. The encoded protein is CASSWGQRQETQYF.

The chain joins TRBV9 to TRBJ2-2, with D possibly being TRBD2 (7 bases). Germline lookup yields CDR1 SGDLS and CDR2 YYNGEE. The CDR3 loop spans 14 amino acids. V was pared by 3 bases and J by 7 bases, with 13 bases between. CDR3 in amino acids: CASSERGGHGELFF. For the CDR3, the DNA is TGTGCCAGCAGCGAGCGCGGGGGCCACGGGGAGCTGTTTTTT. Full variable domain (outside the CDR3, taken from reference TRBV9 and TRBJ2-2): DSGVTQTPKHLITATGQRVTLRCSPRSGDLSVYWYQQSLDQGLQFLIQYYNGEERAKGNILERFSAQQFPDLHSELNLSSLELGDSALYFCASSERGGHGELFFGEGSRLTVL.

The chain recombines TRBV2 with TRBJ1-1, with 8 bases identical to TRBD1. The ends lost 7 bases at V and 4 bases at J; junction bases unmatched: 8. This CDR3 spans 14 amino acids. Germline values: CDR1 SNHLY, CDR2 FYNNEI. CDR3 bases: TGTGCCAGCATGAGACAGGGGCTGGGCACTGAAGCTTTCTTT. Amino acids: CASMRQGLGTEAFF.

This clone was counted between two and nine times. The CDR3 loop reads CASRAPGYDEQYF. DNA for the CDR3: TGTGCCAGCAGAGCCCCAGGTTACGACGAGCAGTACTTC. This rearrangement joins TRBV2 to TRBJ2-7; no reliable D call. Germline CDR1 is SNHLY and CDR2 is FYNNEI. V gave up 6 bases and J gave up 5 bases, with 14 bases separating them. This CDR3 spans 13 amino acids.

The chain joins TRBV2 to TRBJ1-1; the match to TRBD1 covers 7 bases. Per the germline V gene, CDR1 is SNHLY and CDR2 is FYNNEI. J gave up 4 bases and V 4 bases, and 6 bases lay outside the gene matches. The CDR3 has 14 residues. The CDR3, as DNA: TGTGCCAGCAGTGGCCAAGGGGGCGGCACTGAAGCTTTCTTT. It is translated as CASSGQGGGTEAFF.

The chain combines TRBV13 with TRBJ1-1; 7 bases are a match to TRBD1. Germline assignment: CDR1 PRHDT and CDR2 FYEKMQ (reference sequence). This CDR3 spans 14 amino acids. V lost 5 bases, J lost 1 base, and 4 bases stayed unmatched. CDR3 sequence reads: CASSAGQWNTEAFF. In DNA form, the CDR3 reads TGTGCCAGCAGCGCGGGACAGTGGAACACTGAAGCTTTCTTT.

V usage is TRBV16 and J usage is TRBJ2-7; perhaps TRBD1 as D (6 bases). Germline V CDR1 and CDR2: KGHSY, FQNENV. The CDR3 contains 14 residues. Trimming cost V 3 bases and J 4 bases, with 13 bases left between them. The CDR3 here is CASSHYRASYEQYF. As DNA, the CDR3 is TGTGCCAGCAGCCATTACAGGGCCAGTTACGAGCAGTACTTC. Full variable domain (outside the CDR3, taken from reference TRBV16 and TRBJ2-7): GEEVAQTPKHLVRGEGQKAKLYCAPIKGHSYVFWYQQVLKNEFKFLISFQNENVFDETGMPKERFSAKCLPNSPCSLEIQATKLEDSAVYFCASSHYRASYEQYFGPGTRLTVT.

V gene TRBV24-1 combines with J gene TRBJ1-5; no clear D gene. CDR3 length: 13 amino acids. The V end lost 6 bases, the J end lost 3 bases, and 8 bases lay between the germline ends. The germline gives CDR1 KGHDR, CDR2 SFDVKD. This chain's CDR3 is CATSKNNNQPQHF. The CDR3 DNA reads TGTGCCACCAGTAAGAACAACAATCAGCCCCAGCATTTT.